This TCR beta chain was recovered during a study of T-cell reconstitution after alpha-beta-depleted transplantation in children. Construction of the TCRbeta library involved unique molecular identifiers. Each CDR3 protein is one row after TCRdb ran MiXCR on the PCR reads. This sample yields around 600,000 distinct CDR3 sequences, of which approximately 10% are seen a single time; approximately 4.1% belongs to the top ten. This clonotype was detected only a few times. This CDR3 comprises 14 residues. J lost 7 bases, V lost 3 bases, and 3 bases had no gene match. In germline, CDR1 is ENHRY, CDR2 SYGVKD.

The starting material was PBMCs from the stem cell graft donor, obtained from the stem cell graft. The chain combines TRBV10-3 with TRBJ1-6; 7 bases map to TRBD1. This clonotype was obtained from a human donor who donated a stem cell graft to a child with acute myeloid leukemia. In nucleotides, the CDR3 is TGTGCCATCAGTGAAGGGACAGCAAATTCACCCCTCCACTTT. It is translated as CAISEGTANSPLHF.